Given below is one T cell receptor (beta chain) in context. This clone is medium-sized (0.01 to 0.1%) by frequency; its count is not recorded. Its antigen is not yet known. This sample is part of a study of synovial regulatory T cells in juvenile arthritis (dated by TCRdb to the mid-2010s). Context from the whole study: Among sequenced patients, a few were therapy-naive, one received methotrexate plus infliximab, several received methotrexate, and one had no treatment information. The study compared the TCRbeta CDR3 repertoires of blood iaTreg cells, other blood Treg cells and synovial fluid Treg cells taken from matched patient samples. Effector T cell subsets were also sequenced in this cohort for comparisons, but the Treg dataset alone covers only blood and synovial fluid Treg cells. TCR repertoire comparisons included Treg and Teff subsets from roughly ten JIA patients with active disease. The investigation overall reported the following: iaTreg TCR repertoires were largely private across patients and partially overlapped with synovial Teff and blood CPL repertoires. Synovial Treg cells shared more CDR3 sequences with iaTreg cells than with other blood Treg cells; Chao-Jaccard similarity confirmed closer relation.

Library construction relied on the immunoSEQ multiplex PCR assay. Adaptive Biotechnologies carried out the TCRbeta CDR3 sequencing. Per the authors' processing: Repertoire similarity was assessed with the Chao-modified Jaccard index and with the median clonotype overlap from 200 random subsamples of equal sample size. The similarity analyses were based on either productive nucleotide sequences or amino acid sequences translated in silico. Hierarchical clustering with single linkage and t-SNE based on Chao-modified Jaccard distances were applied for the comparison of repertoires. Repertoire diversity was measured with the Renyi index after sample size normalisation across a range of alpha values. The source is immuneACCESS, and TCRdb retained only in-frame sequences with V and J called. Part of the clones is not carried over; for the studies checked, unresolved V genes explain less than half of this, and the remainder is unexplained. V and J calls and clone size are given by that table; D and trimming were obtained from the DNA. The sample's own table lists 800 to 900 clones. The ten largest clones add up to under 8% of the sample.

From the germline V gene, CDR1 is WSHSY and CDR2 is SAAADI. Counted from cysteine to phenylalanine, this CDR3 has 12 amino acids. Nucleotide data are not available. For each patient with active arthritis, synovial fluid was collected together with matched peripheral blood, and this synovial fluid made up the synovial samples. The donors for the TCR repertoire analysis were approximately 11 juvenile idiopathic arthritis patients with active disease who had not reached inactive disease, of whom 3 were polyarticular and 8 were oligoarticular. A median age of approximately 10 years (range about 2.4-22.9) and a median disease duration of around seven years (range 0.2-19.1) were recorded for the TCR-sequenced patients. FOXP3 TSDR demethylation in synovial Treg cells was comparable to that in blood Treg cells and healthy-donor Treg cells, supporting bona fide regulatory lineage commitment of the synovial Treg cells. Samples for TCR repertoire analysis came from two centres in Italy.

The sequencing sample was made of Treg cells from the synovium. Rearrangement joined TRBV10-2 to TRBJ2-3. The sequence came from a donor aged 2-30 years with juvenile idiopathic arthritis. The CDR3 sequence is CATRESADTQYF.